The 7 T cell receptor beta chains given below trace back to one sample, sequenced in a study of blood T cell repertoires in COVID-19. Sequencing used immunoSEQ multiplex PCR; TCRdb keeps in-frame clones, though not all of them. Of over 350,000 clones listed, about 85% are singletons. Sequenced material: PBMCs or T cells enriched from blood (not recorded which). The receptors here all came from a woman aged 18-35 years with acute COVID-19.

CDR3 sequence (DNA): TGTGCCAGCTCAACGGCCCGGGGTGTGAACACTGAAGCTTTCTTT. The encoded protein is CASSTARGVNTEAFF. The chain has TRBV18 and TRBJ1-1; D is undetermined. V was pared by 5 bases and J by 0 bases, with 13 bases between. The CDR3 has 15 amino acids. CDR1 and CDR2 (germline): KGHSH, LQKENI.

The chain couples TRBV28 to TRBJ2-1, with D unclear. This CDR3 comprises 11 residues. V was trimmed by 4 bases and J by 7 bases, leaving 5 bases between them. CDR1 and CDR2 (germline): MDHEN, SYDVKM. CDR3 sequence (DNA): TGTGCCAGCAGTTGGAGAAATGAGCAGTTCTTC. It encodes CASSWRNEQFF.

The chain couples TRBV10-2 to TRBJ1-2; 7 bases agree with TRBD1. V lost 3 bases, J lost 2 bases, and 3 bases stayed unmatched. The CDR3 is made up of 14 amino acids. Germline assignment: CDR1 WSHSY and CDR2 SAAADI. CDR3 sequence: CASSDLQGNYGYTF. In DNA, the CDR3 is TGCGCCAGCAGTGACTTACAGGGGAACTATGGCTACACCTTC.

The rearrangement uses TRBV2 and TRBJ2-3; D is perhaps TRBD1 (5 bases). V lost 1 base and J lost 0, with 8 bases in between. Germline V lookup: CDR1 SNHLY, CDR2 FYNNEI. CDR3 length: 15 amino acids. The CDR3 coding sequence is TGTGCCAGCAGTGAAGGGACAACCAGCACAGATACGCAGTATTTT. Protein sequence: CASSEGTTSTDTQYF.

The gene calls are TRBV7-2 and TRBJ2-1, with 8 bases matching TRBD1. The CDR3 sequence is 13 residues long. With V trimmed by 5 bases and J by 10 bases, 7 bases remained unmatched. The germline V gene encodes CDR1 SGHTA and CDR2 FQGNSA. CDR3 protein: CASSPLQGVEQFF. CDR3 nucleotides: TGTGCCAGCAGCCCACTACAGGGGGTGGAGCAGTTCTTC.

This chain links TRBV7-9 with TRBJ2-6; maybe TRBD1 (6 bases). The CDR3 sequence is 16 residues long. The germline V gene has CDR1 SEHNR and CDR2 FQNEAQ (reference sequence). Trimming removed 0 bases at V and 3 bases at J, with 9 bases between. The CDR3 reads CASSLAWTVGANVLTF. DNA for the CDR3: TGTGCCAGCAGCTTAGCGTGGACAGTTGGGGCCAACGTCCTGACTTTC.

The V gene is TRBV7-8, the J gene TRBJ1-5; 8 positions agree with TRBD1. The germline V gene has CDR1 SGHVS and CDR2 FQNEAQ. The junction had 29 bases not matched to a gene; V was cut back by 5 bases and J by 2 bases. The CDR3 loop spans 23 amino acids. The chain's CDR3 is CASSPRIFGTGDISRNGNQPQHF. The CDR3 DNA reads as TGTGCCAGCAGCCCGCGGATTTTCGGGACAGGTGATATTTCCAGAAATGGCAATCAGCCCCAGCATTTT.